A single sample is the source of the 18 T cell receptor beta chains below, sequenced in a study of CD8+ T cells in alopecia areata. Extracted RNA was reverse transcribed into cDNA, the sequencing template. Data came from immunoSEQ multiplex PCR; TCRdb stores just in-frame clones and leaves some out. There are fewer than 250,000 clones in the sample; about 53% occur only once, and more than 0.4% lies in the top ten. The sequencing used CD4+ T cells sorted from blood, collected at week 0. These receptor sequences come from a human donor with alopecia areata.

The V gene is TRBV11-2, the J gene TRBJ2-3; D tentatively fits TRBD1 or TRBD2 (5 bases each). This CDR3 region has 12 residues. Germline V gene lookup returns CDR1 SGHAT and CDR2 FQNNGV. The V end lost 4 bases, the J end lost 6 bases, and 8 bases lay between the germline ends. CDR3 amino acids: CASSYGADTQYF. CDR3 bases: TGTGCCAGCAGCTACGGGGCGGATACGCAGTATTTT.

This clone was found a few times. The rearrangement uses TRBV6-6 and TRBJ1-5, with D unclear. The CDR3 totals 13 residues. The germline CDR1 and CDR2 sequences are MNHNY and SVGAGI (reference sequence). V was cut by 5 bases and J by 4 bases, with 9 bases left in between. The CDR3: CASSLNLNQPQHF. The CDR3 DNA is TGTGCCAGCAGTCTTAACCTTAATCAGCCCCAGCATTTT.

J is TRBJ1-1 and V is TRBV29-1; D possibly corresponds to TRBD1 (6 bases). V dropped 4 bases and J dropped 0 bases, with 12 bases sitting between them. The CDR3 consists of 14 residues. Germline V CDR1 and CDR2: SQVTM, ANQGSEA. CDR3 sequence reads: CSVVFGGMNTEAFF. CDR3 DNA sequence: TGCAGCGTTGTCTTTGGGGGCATGAACACTGAAGCTTTCTTT.

The chain carries TRBV9 and TRBJ2-1; TRBD2 aligns across 11 bases. V trimming: 0 bases; J trimming: 7 bases; junction bases outside the gene matches: 12. The CDR3 totals 18 residues. Per germline, CDR1 SGDLS and CDR2 YYNGEE. DNA of the CDR3: TGTGCCAGCAGCGTAGGAGTTACGGCTAGCGGGAGGAGGAATGAGCAGTTCTTC. Amino acid sequence: CASSVGVTASGRRNEQFF.

CDR3 amino acids: CASSVGIASYNEQFF. CDR3 nucleotides: TGTGCCAGCAGCGTAGGGATAGCCTCCTACAATGAGCAGTTCTTC. V is TRBV9 and J is TRBJ2-1; unclear D gene. The CDR3 is 15 residues long. Germline values: CDR1 SGDLS, CDR2 YYNGEE. V was trimmed by 0 bases and J by 0 bases, leaving 7 bases between them.

The chain joins TRBV4-1 to TRBJ1-4; 10 bases agree with TRBD1. Trimming took 3 bases from V and 7 from J; bases not matched to a gene: 8. Germline CDR1 is MGHRA and CDR2 is YSYEKL. The CDR3 spans 16 residues. Here the CDR3 DNA reads TGCGCCAGCAGCCAGCCCGACAGGGGGCGCGGTGAAAAACTGTTTTTT. This codes for CASSQPDRGRGEKLFF.

The sample holds a few counts of this clone. This same CDR3 is encoded by further DNA sequences in the sample. The CDR3 protein is CASSPTTGNYGYTF. The DNA for the CDR3 is TGTGCCAGCAGCCCCACGACAGGGAACTATGGCTACACCTTC. The chain couples TRBV7-3 to TRBJ1-2; 7 bases line up with TRBD1. This CDR3 has 14 residues. The J segment lost 2 bases and the V segment lost 5 bases, leaving 5 bases of the junction unmatched. From germline, CDR1 is SGHTA and CDR2 FQGTGA. The whole variable domain, filled in from reference TRBV7-3 and TRBJ1-2, reads GAGVSQTPSNKVTEKGKYVELRCDPISGHTALYWYRQSLGQGPEFLIYFQGTGAADDSGLPNDRFFAVRPEGSVSTLKIQRTERGDSAVYLCASSPTTGNYGYTFGSGTRLTVV.

The V call is TRBV19, the J call TRBJ1-1; no clear D. This CDR3 has 15 residues. Germline V CDR1 and CDR2: LNHDA, SQIVND (reference sequence). Trimming left V 5 bases short and J 1 base short, with 14 bases between. The CDR3, as DNA: TGTGCCAGTAGTTCCCCTGGCCGCGAGAACACTGAAGCTTTCTTT. This translates into CASSSPGRENTEAFF.

This chain uses TRBV10-3 with TRBJ1-1; TRBD1 might be the D (6 bases). The CDR3 has 14 amino acids. Germline-derived CDR1 and CDR2 are ENHRY and SYGVKD. V was pared by 2 bases and J by 1 base, with 8 bases between. Here the CDR3 DNA reads TGTGCCATCAGTGAGCGGACAGCGAACACTGAAGCTTTCTTT. Translated: CAISERTANTEAFF.

This chain links TRBV4-1 with TRBJ1-2, with 11 bases matching TRBD1. V lost 1 base, J lost 7 bases, and 2 bases stayed unmatched. This CDR3 spans 14 amino acids. Germline CDR1 and CDR2: MGHRA and YSYEKL. CDR3 bases: TGCGCCAGCAGCCAAGGGGACAGGGGGTTTGGCTACACCTTC. Protein sequence: CASSQGDRGFGYTF.

The chain links TRBV9 to TRBJ1-2; D unclear. Germline lookup yields CDR1 SGDLS and CDR2 YYNGEE. The CDR3 covers 12 residues. V was cut by 4 bases and J by 8 bases, with 12 bases left in between. CDR3 DNA sequence: TGTGCCAGCAGCCGCCGTTCCGAGGGCTACACCTTC. Amino acid sequence: CASSRRSEGYTF.

A few counts support this clone. The V call is TRBV30, the J call TRBJ1-5, with D hard to call. V dropped 1 base and J dropped 5 bases, with 9 bases sitting between them. Germline V lookup: CDR1 GTSNPN, CDR2 SVGIG (reference sequence). The CDR3 runs to 13 residues. CDR3 residues: CAWSGSVDQPQHF. In DNA, the CDR3 is TGTGCCTGGAGTGGGTCAGTTGATCAGCCCCAGCATTTT.

The CDR3 spells CASSYSGQGSNQPQHF. For the CDR3, the DNA is TGTGCCAGCAGTTACTCGGGACAGGGTAGCAATCAGCCCCAGCATTTT. V usage is TRBV6-6 and J usage is TRBJ1-5; 9 bases line up with TRBD1. V lost 0 bases to trimming and J lost 0 bases; unmatched junction nucleotides: 0. The germline V gene encodes CDR1 MNHNY and CDR2 SVGAGI (reference sequence). The CDR3 runs 16 residues.

This clone was seen a handful of times. The genes are TRBV7-9 and TRBJ1-1; possibly TRBD1 for D (6 bases). The CDR3 sequence is 14 residues long. Per the germline V gene, CDR1 is SEHNR and CDR2 is FQNEAQ (reference sequence). Deletions cut 10 bases from V and 4 bases from J, with 19 bases between. CDR3 nucleotide sequence: TGTGCCATACAGAGAGGGGGGCAGGTCACTGAAGCTTTCTTT. This encodes CAIQRGGQVTEAFF.

The CDR3: CASSYSGIDGYTF. CDR3 DNA: TGTGCCAGCAGTTACTCAGGGATAGATGGCTACACCTTC. The V gene is TRBV6-5, the J gene TRBJ1-2; no definite D call. The ends were cut back, 0 bases at V and 6 bases at J, with 8 bases in the middle. Germline CDR1 MNHEY, CDR2 SVGAGI. The CDR3 covers 13 residues.

The chain uses TRBV29-1 and TRBJ1-1, with a weak D call TRBD1 (6 bases). The CDR3 contains 12 residues. Trimming removed 3 bases from V and 6 bases from J, with 11 bases in between. CDR1 and CDR2 from the germline V gene are SQVTM and ANQGSEA. Here the CDR3 DNA reads TGCAGCGTTGACCGAACAGGGCCTGAAGCTTTCTTT. Translating gives CSVDRTGPEAFF.

The J gene is TRBJ1-2, the V gene TRBV7-9; TRBD1 is a possible D gene (5 bases). Germline CDR1 and CDR2: SEHNR and FQNEAQ (reference sequence). The CDR3 has 15 residues. V lost 5 bases to trimming and J lost 8 bases, with 21 bases between them. The CDR3 protein is CASSRDNGRVGGYTF. The CDR3 DNA sequence: TGTGCCAGCAGCCGGGATAATGGCAGGGTAGGCGGCTACACCTTC.

The chain recombines TRBV6-1 with TRBJ2-1; TRBD2 is a possible D gene (5 bases). Germline V gene sequence: CDR1 MNHNS, CDR2 SASEGT. The CDR3 runs to 11 residues. V lost 2 bases, J lost 12 bases, and 8 bases lay in between. The CDR3 protein is CASSELARQFF. The DNA for the CDR3 is TGTGCCAGCAGTGAACTAGCTAGGCAGTTCTTC.